This note documents a single T cell receptor beta chain sequence. This specimen belongs to a study of control samples from healthy donors and cancer patients. The method was immunoSEQ multiplex PCR; TCRdb's version includes in-frame clones alone and lacks a portion of them. Of 150,000 to 200,000 clones listed, about 86% are singletons. The germline CDR1 and CDR2 sequences are MNHNY and SVGAGI (reference sequence). The V end was cut by 6 bases, the J end by 6 bases, with 11 bases between. This CDR3 spans 12 amino acids. The V call is TRBV6-6, the J call TRBJ1-2; maybe TRBD1 (6 bases). This sequence was found in a woman in her twenties or thirties in good health. The sequenced sample was blood. The CDR3 region has the DNA TGTGCCAGCAGCCCAACAGGGAATGGCTACACCTTC. Protein sequence: CASSPTGNGYTF.